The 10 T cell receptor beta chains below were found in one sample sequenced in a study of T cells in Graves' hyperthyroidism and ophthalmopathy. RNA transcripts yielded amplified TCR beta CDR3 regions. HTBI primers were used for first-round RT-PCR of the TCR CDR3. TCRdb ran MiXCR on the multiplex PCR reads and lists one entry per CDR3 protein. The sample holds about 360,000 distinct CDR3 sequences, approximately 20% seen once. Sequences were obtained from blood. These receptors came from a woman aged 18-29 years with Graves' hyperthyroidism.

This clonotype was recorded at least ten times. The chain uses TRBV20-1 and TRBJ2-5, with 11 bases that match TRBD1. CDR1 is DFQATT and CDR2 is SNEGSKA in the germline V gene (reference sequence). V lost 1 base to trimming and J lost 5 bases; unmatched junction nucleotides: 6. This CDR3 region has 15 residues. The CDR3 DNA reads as TGCAGTGCTAGAGGCGGACAGGGGGCTGGGGAGACCCAGTACTTC. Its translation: CSARGGQGAGETQYF.

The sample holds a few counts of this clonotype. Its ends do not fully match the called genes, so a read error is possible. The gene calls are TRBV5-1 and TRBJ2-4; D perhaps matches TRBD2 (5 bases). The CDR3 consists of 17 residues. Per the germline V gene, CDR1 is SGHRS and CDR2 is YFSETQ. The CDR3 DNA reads TGCGCCAGCAGCTTGGATCTCGGGTGGCGGGCCAAAAACATTAAGTACTTC. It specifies CASSLDLGWRAKNIKYF.

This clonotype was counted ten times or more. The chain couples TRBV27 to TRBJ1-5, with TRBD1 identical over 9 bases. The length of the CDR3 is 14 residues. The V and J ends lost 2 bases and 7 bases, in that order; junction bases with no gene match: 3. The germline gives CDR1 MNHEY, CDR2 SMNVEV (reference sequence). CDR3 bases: TGTGCCAGCAGTTTAACAGGGGGCAGGCAGCCCCAGCATTTT. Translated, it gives CASSLTGGRQPQHF.

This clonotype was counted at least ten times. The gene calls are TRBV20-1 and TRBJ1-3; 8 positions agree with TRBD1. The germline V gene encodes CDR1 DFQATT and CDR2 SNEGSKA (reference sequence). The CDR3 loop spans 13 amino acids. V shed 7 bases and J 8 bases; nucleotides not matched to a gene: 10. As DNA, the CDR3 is TGCAGTGTCAAGACAGGGGCGGTGGACACCATATATTTT. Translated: CSVKTGAVDTIYF.

For the CDR3, the DNA is TGCGCCAGCAGCCCCGGGCAGGCGGAAGGCGGGGAGCTGTTTTTT. Its translation: CASSPGQAEGGELFF. The rearrangement links TRBV5-1 to TRBJ2-2; no definite D call. V lost 4 bases and J 7 bases, leaving 17 bases between the germline ends. The CDR3 loop spans 15 amino acids. In germline, CDR1 is SGHRS, CDR2 YFSETQ.

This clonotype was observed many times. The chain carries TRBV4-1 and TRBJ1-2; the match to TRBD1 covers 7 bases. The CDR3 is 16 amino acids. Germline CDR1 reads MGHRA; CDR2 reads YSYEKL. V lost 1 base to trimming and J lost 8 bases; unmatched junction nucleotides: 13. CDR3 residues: CASSQGGTVILQGYTF. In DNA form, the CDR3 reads TGCGCCAGCAGCCAAGGTGGGACAGTTATTTTGCAGGGCTACACCTTC.

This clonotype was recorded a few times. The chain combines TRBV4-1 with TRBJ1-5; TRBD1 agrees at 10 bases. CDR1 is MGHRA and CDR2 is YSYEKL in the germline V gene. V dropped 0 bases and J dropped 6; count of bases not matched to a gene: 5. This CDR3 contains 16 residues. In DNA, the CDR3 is TGCGCCAGCAGCCAAGATCCGGGGGACAGGGGTCAGCCCCAGCATTTT. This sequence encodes CASSQDPGDRGQPQHF.

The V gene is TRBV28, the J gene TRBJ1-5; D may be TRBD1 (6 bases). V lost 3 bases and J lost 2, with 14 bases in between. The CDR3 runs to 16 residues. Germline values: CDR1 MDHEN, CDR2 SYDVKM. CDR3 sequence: CASSFAGGRGNQPQHF. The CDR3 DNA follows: TGTGCCAGCAGTTTTGCCGGGGGCAGGGGCAATCAGCCCCAGCATTTT. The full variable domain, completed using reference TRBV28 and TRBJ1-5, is DVKVTQSSRYLVKRTGEKVFLECVQDMDHENMFWYRQDPGLGLRLIYFSYDVKMKEKGDIPEGYSVSREKKERFSLILESASTNQTSMYLCASSFAGGRGNQPQHFGDGTRLSIL.

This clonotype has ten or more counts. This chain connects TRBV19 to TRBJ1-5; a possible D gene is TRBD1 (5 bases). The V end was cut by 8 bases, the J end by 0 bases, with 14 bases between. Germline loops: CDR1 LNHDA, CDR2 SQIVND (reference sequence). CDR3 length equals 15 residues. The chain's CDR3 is CASQGDQYSNQPQHF. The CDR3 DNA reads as TGTGCCAGTCAGGGAGACCAGTATAGCAATCAGCCCCAGCATTTT.

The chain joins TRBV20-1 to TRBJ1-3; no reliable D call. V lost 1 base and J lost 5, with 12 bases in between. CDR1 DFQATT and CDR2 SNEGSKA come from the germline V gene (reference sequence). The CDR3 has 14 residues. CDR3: CSARGPGERNTIYF. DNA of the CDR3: TGCAGTGCTAGAGGTCCGGGAGAAAGAAACACCATATATTTT.